This TCR beta chain comes out of a study of technical replicates of blood from several donors (dated by TCRdb to the late 2010s). Libraries came from the immunoSEQ multiplex PCR assay. TCRdb carries this immuneACCESS record with in-frame sequences only. Its versions omit some clonotypes, under half of them owing to an unresolved V gene in the studies checked, with the rest unexplained. This sample holds roughly 71,000 clones; 95% were observed only once. Clones ranked in the top ten supply 0.24% of the sample. On this clone: The antigen it binds to is not known. The record has no base qualities; no much larger clone is one base away.

From the germline V gene, CDR1 is SGHDT and CDR2 is YYEEEE. The CDR3 starts with the cysteine, ends with the phenylalanine, and has 15 residues. The only DNA kept is the CDR3, 45 bases in frame from the first base. The germline V end is reduced by 4 bases and the J end by 1 base; junction bases left unmatched: 3. Sequenced: T cells isolated from PBMCs. The rearrangement combines TRBV5-6 with TRBJ1-5; TRBD1 aligns with 9 central bases. This clonotype was sampled from a human donor in good health. The encoded CDR3 is CASSIGTGSNQPQHF. Here is the DNA: TGTGCCAGCAGCATTGGGACAGGGAGCAATCAGCCCCAGCATTTT.